The clone carrying this TCR beta chain has just a few counts. Source study methods: Estimation of nucleated cell counts was performed using reference gene primer amplification. Sequencing used immunoSEQ multiplex PCR; TCRdb keeps in-frame clones, though not all of them. The V and J calls and the clone size are those of that table, but D and trimming were determined from the DNA. Among roughly 120,000 clones, less than 85% were seen once, and the ten largest hold 3.5% to 5%. The CDR3 consists of 14 residues. Looked up from germline, CDR1 is KGHSH and CDR2 is LQKENI. V shed 3 bases and J shed 1 base, with 9 bases lying between them. This sample was taken from a study of blood T cell repertoires in COVID-19. Study at large: Sample material is recorded as cDNA or gDNA derived from T cells, B-cell-depleted T cells, or PBMCs.

The sequence derives from a human donor in a cohort sampled during active or convalescent COVID-19. This chain uses TRBV18 with TRBJ2-5, with D maybe TRBD2 (5 bases). Source material: peripheral blood. The CDR3 nucleotides read TGTGCCAGCTCACCTTACGGGGTCCAAGAGACCCAGTACTTC. It specifies CASSPYGVQETQYF.